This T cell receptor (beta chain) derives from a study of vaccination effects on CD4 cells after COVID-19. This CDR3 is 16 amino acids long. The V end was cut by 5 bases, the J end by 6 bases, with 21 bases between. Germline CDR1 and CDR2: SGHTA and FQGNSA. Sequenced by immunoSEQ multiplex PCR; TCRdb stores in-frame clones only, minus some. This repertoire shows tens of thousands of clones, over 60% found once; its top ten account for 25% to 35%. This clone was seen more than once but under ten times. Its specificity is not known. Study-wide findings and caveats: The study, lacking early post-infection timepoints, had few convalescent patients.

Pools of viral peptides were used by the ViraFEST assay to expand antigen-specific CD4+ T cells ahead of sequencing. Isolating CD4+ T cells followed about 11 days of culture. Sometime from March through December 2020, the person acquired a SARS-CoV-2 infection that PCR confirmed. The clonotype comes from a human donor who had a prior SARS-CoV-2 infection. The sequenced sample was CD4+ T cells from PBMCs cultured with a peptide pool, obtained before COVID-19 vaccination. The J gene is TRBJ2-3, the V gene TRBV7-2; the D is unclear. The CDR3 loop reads CASSPSRRLSSDTQYF. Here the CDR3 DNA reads TGTGCCAGCAGCCCTTCGAGGCGCCTAAGTAGTGATACGCAGTATTTT.